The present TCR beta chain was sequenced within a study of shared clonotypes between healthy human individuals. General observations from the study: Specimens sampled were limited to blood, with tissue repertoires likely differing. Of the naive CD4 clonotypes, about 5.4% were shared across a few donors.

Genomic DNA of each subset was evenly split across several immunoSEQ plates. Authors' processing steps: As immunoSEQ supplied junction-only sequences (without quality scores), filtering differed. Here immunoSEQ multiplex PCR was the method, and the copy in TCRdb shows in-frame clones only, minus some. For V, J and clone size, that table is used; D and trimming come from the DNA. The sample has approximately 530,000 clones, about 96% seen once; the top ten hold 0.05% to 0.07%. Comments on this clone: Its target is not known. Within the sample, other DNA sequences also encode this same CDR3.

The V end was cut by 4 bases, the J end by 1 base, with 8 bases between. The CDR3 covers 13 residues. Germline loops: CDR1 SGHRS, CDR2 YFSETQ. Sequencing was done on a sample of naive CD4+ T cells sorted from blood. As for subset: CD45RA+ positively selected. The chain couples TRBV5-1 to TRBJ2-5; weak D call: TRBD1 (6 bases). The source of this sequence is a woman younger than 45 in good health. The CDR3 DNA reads TGCGCCAGCAGCAGACAGGTCCAAGAGACCCAGTACTTC. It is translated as CASSRQVQETQYF.